What follows describes a single TCR beta chain. The source of the sample is a study of blood T cell repertoires in COVID-19. Study at large: Material from acute and convalescent COVID-19 was sourced from the United States, Italy and Spain. Nucleic acid was either cDNA or gDNA, and it came from T cells, B-cell-depleted T cells, or PBMCs.

Per the original data handling: The assay estimated nucleated cells by amplifying reference gene primers. Sequencing was performed with immunoSEQ multiplex PCR; in TCRdb, only in-frame clones are kept and a portion is missing. The V and J calls and clone size were taken over from that table, and D and trimming were inferred from the DNA. The sample consists of some 120,000 clones, 90% of them appearing once. The CDR3 is made up of 12 amino acids. In germline, CDR1 is SQVTM, CDR2 ANQGSEA. With 4 bases clipped from V and 6 bases from J, the junction kept 1 base outside the gene matches. The J gene is TRBJ1-2, the V gene TRBV29-1; TRBD1 matches 11 bases. Sample: peripheral blood. The sequence came from a human donor with active COVID-19. The donor label of this sample is uncertain. The DNA for the CDR3 is TGCAGCGTTGGGGACAGGGGGGATGGCTACACCTTC. Its translation is CSVGDRGDGYTF.